This T cell receptor (beta chain) is from a study of tumor-infiltrating lymphocytes in primary liver carcinoma. Study in general: Patients were men and women aged 30 to 69 years.

This clonotype was observed a few times. Its antigen is currently unknown. Taking about 19-31 mg of unsorted bulk tissue, the authors co-extracted RNA and DNA. Patients diagnosed with primary liver carcinoma received treatment through surgical resection. The CDR3 consists of 12 residues. CDR1 is DFQATT and CDR2 is SNEGSKA in the germline V gene (reference sequence). Trimming removed 1 base from V and 4 bases from J, with 4 bases in between. From 400 to 500 ng total RNA, TCR beta cDNA was generated with a primer in the constant region. Modified slightly, ARM-PCR produced TCR beta libraries over three nested multiplex PCR rounds. Amplification in the first two PCR rounds was performed using TRBV1-TRBV30 forward primers and a C-beta reverse primer for around 11 cycles each. One entry per CDR3 protein, called by TCRdb with MiXCR from the multiplex PCR reads. Among tens of thousands of distinct CDR3 sequences listed, around 70% were seen once.

Study results and caveats: Only around 7.5-25% of top clones occurred in all five tumor regions.

The chain employs TRBV20-1 and TRBJ2-2; D call uncertain. Sequenced: liver tumor tissue from sampling region 1. Regarding subset: tumor region T1, superior pole. The TCR sequence derives from a man between 40 and 49 years old with primary liver carcinoma and hepatitis B virus infection. The DNA for the CDR3 is TGCAGTGCTAGAGTACCCACCGGGGAGCTGTTTTTT. It specifies CSARVPTGELFF.